The 25 T cell receptor beta chains in this list originate from one sample, sequenced in a study of blood T cells in healthy people across ages. For the second PCR, which ran for roughly 6 to 11 cycles, a sample-barcoded 5' primer and a J-beta primer mix were used. TCRdb ran MiXCR on the 5' RACE reads and lists one entry per CDR3 protein. The sample shows 1.5 million to 2 million distinct CDR3 sequences, about two fifths of them seen only once. Input material: blood. Source of these receptors: a human donor in good health.

This clonotype turned up a few times. The V and J genes are TRBV4-1 and TRBJ2-1; D is ambiguous. This CDR3 contains 15 residues. Trimming took off 2 bases at V and 7 bases at J, with 15 bases between the two ends. CDR1 MGHRA and CDR2 YSYEKL come from the germline V gene. DNA for the CDR3: TGCGCCAGCAGCCAATCTCTTAGCCCCCTTAATGAGCAGTTCTTC. Protein: CASSQSLSPLNEQFF.

This clonotype was observed a few times. The junction and the germline gene differ at one end; a read error may be behind it. The rearrangement uses TRBV6-2 or TRBV6-3 and TRBJ1-1, with a weak D call TRBD1 (5 bases). Germline V gene data show CDR1 as MNHEY and CDR2 as SVGEGT. The CDR3 contains 13 residues. CDR3 residues: CASGGRRNTGAFF. The CDR3, as DNA: TGTGCCAGCGGGGGACGGAGGAACACTGGAGCTTTCTTT.

This clonotype was counted only a few times. This rearrangement joins TRBV6-2 or TRBV6-3 to TRBJ1-2; unclear D gene. Germline CDR1 is MNHEY and CDR2 is SVGEGT. CDR3 length: 11 amino acids. Trimming left V 8 bases short and J 5 bases short, with 9 bases between. This CDR3 reads CASAAGYGYTF. The CDR3 DNA reads TGTGCCAGCGCCGCCGGATATGGCTACACCTTC.

This clonotype was counted between two and nine times. The gene calls are TRBV20-1 and TRBJ2-4, with 9 bases matching TRBD2. TRBJ2-7 explains the end of the DNA better; the J call may be wrong. The germline V gene encodes CDR1 DFQATT and CDR2 SNEGSKA (reference sequence). The CDR3 consists of 14 residues. DNA for the CDR3: TGCAGTGTAGCGGGGGCCCCTTGGGGAGACGAGCAGTACTTC. This codes for CSVAGAPWGDEQYF.

The V gene is TRBV10-3, the J gene TRBJ2-1; D may be TRBD1 (6 bases). Germline V gene sequence: CDR1 ENHRY, CDR2 SYGVKD. Trimming left V 0 bases short and J 7 bases short, with 22 bases between. The CDR3 is 18 amino acids. In DNA form, the CDR3 reads TGTGCCATCAGTGAGTCGGCGTATCAGGGGCTGTCTCATAATGAGCAGTTCTTC. This gives the protein CAISESAYQGLSHNEQFF.

J is TRBJ2-3 and V is TRBV6-2 or TRBV6-3; D might be TRBD2 (5 bases). The CDR3 is 15 amino acids. Germline-derived CDR1 and CDR2 are MNHEY and SVGEGT. The V end was cut by 1 base, the J end by 4 bases, with 12 bases between. The chain's CDR3 is CASSYLGRDPDTQYF. Here the CDR3 DNA reads TGTGCCAGCAGTTACTTGGGCCGGGATCCAGATACGCAGTATTTT.

The rearrangement links TRBV7-9 to TRBJ1-6; D unclear. Trimming took 1 base from V and 7 from J, leaving 8 bases between them. Germline CDR1 is SEHNR and CDR2 is FQNEAQ (reference sequence). The CDR3 is 14 residues long. The CDR3 region is CASSLGEANSPLHF. The DNA for the CDR3 is TGTGCCAGCAGCTTAGGGGAAGCGAATTCACCCCTCCACTTT.

This clonotype was seen only once. This chain connects TRBV12-3 or TRBV12-4 to TRBJ2-3; 9 nucleotides agree with TRBD2. Trimming at V came to 7 bases and at J to 4 bases, leaving 9 bases not matched to a gene. The CDR3 is made up of 15 amino acids. In DNA form, the CDR3 reads TGTGCCAGCACATCGGCGGGGGGGCCAGCAGATACGCAGTATTTT. Residues: CASTSAGGPADTQYF.

This chain uses TRBV7-2 with TRBJ2-3; D gene unclear. Germline values: CDR1 SGHTA, CDR2 FQGNSA. The CDR3 has 17 residues. V was cut by 5 bases and J by 0 bases, with 18 bases left in between. For the CDR3, the DNA is TGTGCCAGCAGCAGGGTTGCGGACGGATATAGCACAGATACGCAGTATTTT. It encodes CASSRVADGYSTDTQYF.

The sample holds a few counts of this clonotype. This chain joins TRBV7-2 and TRBJ2-1; 7 bases are a match to TRBD1. Per the germline V gene, CDR1 is SGHTA and CDR2 is FQGNSA. The CDR3 extends over 16 amino acids. V shed 5 bases and J 9 bases; nucleotides not matched to a gene: 16. CDR3 sequence reads: CASSPGQLERGSEQFF. CDR3 coding DNA: TGTGCCAGCAGCCCGGGACAGCTAGAAAGGGGAAGTGAGCAGTTCTTC.

V and J are TRBV10-3 and TRBJ1-5; TRBD1 is a possible D gene (5 bases). Germline V CDR1 and CDR2: ENHRY, SYGVKD. V was clipped by 6 bases and J by 5 bases, with 17 bases between them. The CDR3 extends over 15 amino acids. This CDR3 is CAIRGAGVIDQPQHF. CDR3 DNA sequence: TGTGCCATCAGAGGAGCGGGGGTAATTGATCAGCCCCAGCATTTT.

This clonotype was recorded many times. The chain has TRBV20-1 and TRBJ2-3; 9 nucleotides match TRBD2. V lost 0 bases, J lost 6 bases, and 7 bases stayed unmatched. Germline values: CDR1 DFQATT, CDR2 SNEGSKA (reference sequence). This CDR3 has 15 residues. CDR3 DNA: TGCAGTGCTAGAGATCAGCAGCGGGGGGCGGATACGCAGTATTTT. Its translation: CSARDQQRGADTQYF.

The chain uses TRBV20-1 and TRBJ1-2; 11 positions match TRBD1. Trimming cost V 6 bases and J 6 bases; bases outside gene matches: 6. CDR1 is DFQATT, CDR2 SNEGSKA, per germline (reference sequence). This CDR3 is 13 amino acids long. CDR3 sequence reads: CSAQGTGGHGYTF. CDR3 in DNA: TGCAGTGCCCAAGGGACAGGGGGGCATGGCTACACCTTC.

The chain has TRBV25-1 and TRBJ2-3, with 8 positions matching TRBD1. Losses at the gene ends were 4 bases for V and 6 bases for J; bases not matched to a gene: 3. Germline V lookup: CDR1 MGHDK, CDR2 SYGVNS. The CDR3 loop spans 13 amino acids. CDR3 bases: TGTGCCAGCAGTGGGTGGGACAGGGATACGCAGTATTTT. Its protein is CASSGWDRDTQYF. Variable domain in full (rest from reference TRBV25-1 and TRBJ2-3): EADIYQTPRYLVIGTGKKITLECSQTMGHDKMYWYQQDPGMELHLIHYSYGVNSTEKGDLSSESTVSRIRTEHFPLTLESARPSHTSQYLCASSGWDRDTQYFGPGTRLTVL.

This chain connects TRBV12-3 or TRBV12-4 to TRBJ1-2, with D perhaps matching TRBD1 (5 bases). The CDR3 loop spans 17 amino acids. Trimming stripped 10 bases from V and 1 base from J, with 25 bases between. CDR3 sequence (DNA): TGTGCCACCCGCCCATGGGGCACCTCTATACTTAACTATGGCTACACCTTC. This encodes CATRPWGTSILNYGYTF.

The chain recombines TRBV10-3 with TRBJ1-6, with TRBD1 as a possible D gene (5 bases). The CDR3 runs to 15 residues. Trimming removed 4 bases at V and 1 base at J, with 8 bases between. CDR1 ENHRY and CDR2 SYGVKD come from the germline V gene. This CDR3 is CAISGDGSYNSPLHF. As DNA, the CDR3 is TGTGCCATCAGTGGGGACGGTTCCTATAATTCACCCCTCCACTTT.

A few counts support this clonotype. The V and J genes are TRBV18 and TRBJ1-5, with D uncertain. The germline V gene has CDR1 KGHSH and CDR2 LQKENI. This CDR3 comprises 14 residues. V was clipped by 2 bases and J by 4 bases, with 9 bases between them. CDR3 amino acids: CASSPETVNQPQHF. CDR3 in DNA: TGTGCCAGCTCACCAGAGACGGTGAATCAGCCCCAGCATTTT.

The table lists this clonotype with a few counts. The gene calls are TRBV30 and TRBJ1-2; D is unresolved. Trimming shortened V by 5 bases and J by 4 bases, and 5 bases separated the two germline ends. There are 10 residues in the CDR3. Germline V CDR1 and CDR2: GTSNPN, SVGIG (reference sequence). In DNA form, the CDR3 reads TGTGCCTGGGGCTCCTATGGCTACACCTTC. The encoded protein is CAWGSYGYTF.

The gene calls are TRBV5-1 and TRBJ2-5; D is tentatively TRBD1 or TRBD2 (5 bases each). There are 12 residues in the CDR3. V lost 4 bases and J lost 11, with 15 bases in between. Germline CDR1 is SGHRS and CDR2 is YFSETQ. As DNA, the CDR3 is TGCGCCAGCAGCCATCCCGAAGGGGAGCAGTACTTC. Its protein is CASSHPEGEQYF.

This sequence joins TRBV6-1 and TRBJ1-1; TRBD1 aligns across 7 bases. Germline lookup yields CDR1 MNHNS and CDR2 SASEGT. V was pared by 4 bases and J by 1 base, with 6 bases of the junction left unmatched. This CDR3 has 15 residues. Written as DNA, the CDR3 is TGTGCCAGCAGTGTTGGAGGGGGCTGGAACACTGAAGCTTTCTTT. Encoded protein: CASSVGGGWNTEAFF.

V usage is TRBV7-9 and J usage is TRBJ1-1, with D perhaps matching TRBD1 (6 bases). V lost 1 base and J lost 4, with 10 bases in between. The CDR3 contains 14 residues. Germline assignment: CDR1 SEHNR and CDR2 FQNEAQ (reference sequence). The CDR3 nucleotides read TGTGCCAGCAGCTTAGACAGGGCGAGCACTGAAGCTTTCTTT. This encodes CASSLDRASTEAFF.

This clonotype has more than one count but fewer than ten. The junction does not match germline at one end; this may be a read error. The chain uses TRBV24-1 and TRBJ2-1; perhaps TRBD1 as D (7 bases). Germline V gene sequence: CDR1 KGHDR, CDR2 SFDVKD. This CDR3 has 13 residues. The CDR3 loop reads CAASAGGQNEQFF. CDR3 DNA: TGTGCCGCCAGTGCCGGGGGACAGAATGAGCAGTTCTTC.

This clonotype was recorded a few times. The chain carries TRBV29-1 and TRBJ2-5; unclear D gene. Trimming took off 2 bases at V and 2 bases at J, with 9 bases between the two ends. This CDR3 has 13 residues. Germline CDR1 SQVTM, CDR2 ANQGSEA. The CDR3 DNA reads as TGCAGCGTTGAAACTGTACCTCAAGAGACCCAGTACTTC. Translation: CSVETVPQETQYF. The full variable domain, its missing parts supplied by reference TRBV29-1 and TRBJ2-5, is SAVISQKPSRDICQRGTSLTIQCQVDSQVTMMFWYRQQPGQSLTLIATANQGSEATYESGFVIDKFPISRPNLTFSTLTVSNMSPEDSSIYLCSVETVPQETQYFGPGTRLLVL.

Concerning this clonotype itself: An end of the junction does not agree with germline; a read error may underlie this. The chain has TRBV29-1 and TRBJ2-1; TRBD2 matches 13 bases. The CDR3 sequence is 16 residues long. Per the germline V gene, CDR1 is SQVTM and CDR2 is ANQGSEA. The CDR3 protein is CSVRLAGGTGINERFF. CDR3 DNA: TGCAGCGTCCGACTAGCGGGGGGTACGGGGATCAATGAGCGGTTCTTC.

Only a few counts were recorded for this clonotype. The chain is built from TRBV24-1 and TRBJ1-2, with D unclear. This CDR3 comprises 13 residues. Trimming took off 4 bases at V and 8 bases at J, with 13 bases between the two ends. The germline gives CDR1 KGHDR, CDR2 SFDVKD. The CDR3 loop reads CATSDWPGLGYTF. The CDR3, as DNA: TGTGCCACCAGTGACTGGCCCGGCCTAGGCTACACCTTC.